One sample yielded the 3 T cell receptor beta chains listed below, sequenced in a study of blood T cell repertoires in COVID-19. Repertoires were generated with immunoSEQ multiplex PCR, while TCRdb's copy carries only in-frame clones and drops some. The sample contains about 260,000 clones, approximately 88% of which appear only once. Sequenced material: PBMCs or T cells enriched from blood (not recorded which). Receptors were obtained from a woman between 40 and 55 years old with acute COVID-19.

V usage is TRBV10-3 and J usage is TRBJ1-3, with 11 bases identical to TRBD1. Germline CDR1 and CDR2: ENHRY and SYGVKD. The CDR3 is 15 amino acids. V was pared by 6 bases and J by 8 bases, with 9 bases of the junction left unmatched. The CDR3 reads CAIRTSGTGGDTIYF. The CDR3 DNA follows: TGTGCCATCAGGACGTCCGGGACAGGGGGGGACACCATATATTTT.

The chain has TRBV7-9 and TRBJ1-2, with 7 bases that match TRBD1. Germline V gives CDR1 SEHNR, CDR2 FQNEAQ (reference sequence). This CDR3 spans 15 amino acids. V dropped 5 bases and J dropped 0; count of bases not matched to a gene: 6. CDR3 region: CASSATTGSNYGYTF. For the CDR3, the DNA is TGTGCCAGCAGCGCAACGACAGGGTCTAACTATGGCTACACCTTC.

The chain joins TRBV24-1 to TRBJ2-7; 7 nucleotides agree with TRBD1. V lost 9 bases to trimming and J lost 1 base; unmatched junction nucleotides: 2. Looked up from germline, CDR1 is KGHDR and CDR2 is SFDVKD. The CDR3 totals 12 residues. The chain's CDR3 is CATGTVSYEQYV. CDR3 DNA: TGTGCCACCGGGACAGTGTCCTACGAGCAGTACGTC.